The subject of this entry is one TCR beta chain. Its specificity is not known. The data are from a study of cytomegalovirus exposure and HLA in healthy donors. Regarding the study as a whole: Confirmation was obtained in vitro that a few CMV-associated chains are specific for CMV antigens.

Generated by immunoSEQ multiplex PCR, the TCRdb table keeps only in-frame clones and is missing some. This table holds about 350,000 clones, roughly 90% found once. The sequenced material came from PBMCs. This sequence was found in a woman aged 25 to 39 in good health and CMV-seropositive.

The CDR3 loop reads CSVEGQSRTGIYNEQFF. The CDR3 bases are TGCAGCGTTGAAGGCCAGTCGAGGACAGGGATATACAATGAGCAGTTCTTC. The chain has TRBV29-1 and TRBJ2-1; 8 bases align to TRBD1. The CDR3 contains 17 residues. Germline CDR1 reads SQVTM; CDR2 reads ANQGSEA. Trimming took 1 base from V and 4 from J; bases not matched to a gene: 12.